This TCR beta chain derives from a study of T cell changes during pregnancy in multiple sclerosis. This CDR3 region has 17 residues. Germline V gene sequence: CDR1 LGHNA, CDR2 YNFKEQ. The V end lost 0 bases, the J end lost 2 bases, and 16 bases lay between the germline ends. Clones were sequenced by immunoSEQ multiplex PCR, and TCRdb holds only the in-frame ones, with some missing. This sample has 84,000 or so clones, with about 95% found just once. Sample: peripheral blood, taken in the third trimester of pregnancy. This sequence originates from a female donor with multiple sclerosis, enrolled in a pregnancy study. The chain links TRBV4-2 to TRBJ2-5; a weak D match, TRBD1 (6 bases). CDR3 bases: TGTGCCAGCAGCCAAGAATGGTCTCCGAGGGGGCAAGAGACCCAGTACTTC. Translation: CASSQEWSPRGQETQYF.